The entry that follows covers one T cell receptor beta chain sequence. Time point defined: pretreatment peripheral blood. This sample stems from a study of PD-L1 blockade in urothelial cancer. As for the study in general: Male sex and bladder-origin urothelial cancer characterized about 90% of the 29 patients.

Data came from immunoSEQ multiplex PCR; TCRdb stores just in-frame clones and leaves some out. This sample yields around 100,000 clones, of which over 75% are seen a single time; roughly 2% belongs to the top ten. CDR3 length equals 14 residues. Germline assignment: CDR1 SGHRS and CDR2 YFSETQ. V lost 3 bases, J lost 4 bases, and 13 bases lay in between. The sample in question was PBMCs, obtained around atezolizumab (anti-PD-L1) treatment. This clonotype was obtained from a man in his 60s with urothelial cancer. This chain links TRBV5-1 with TRBJ1-2, with D possibly matching TRBD1 (5 bases). The CDR3 region is CASSSGVGGYGYTF. CDR3 DNA sequence: TGCGCCAGCAGCTCCGGCGTGGGGGGCTATGGCTACACCTTC. Drawing the rest from reference TRBV5-1 and TRBJ1-2, the complete variable domain is KAGVTQTPRYLIKTRGQQVTLSCSPISGHRSVSWYQQTPGQGLQFLFEYFSETQRNKGNFPGRFSGRQFSNSRSEMNVSTLELGDSALYLCASSSGVGGYGYTFGSGTRLTVV.